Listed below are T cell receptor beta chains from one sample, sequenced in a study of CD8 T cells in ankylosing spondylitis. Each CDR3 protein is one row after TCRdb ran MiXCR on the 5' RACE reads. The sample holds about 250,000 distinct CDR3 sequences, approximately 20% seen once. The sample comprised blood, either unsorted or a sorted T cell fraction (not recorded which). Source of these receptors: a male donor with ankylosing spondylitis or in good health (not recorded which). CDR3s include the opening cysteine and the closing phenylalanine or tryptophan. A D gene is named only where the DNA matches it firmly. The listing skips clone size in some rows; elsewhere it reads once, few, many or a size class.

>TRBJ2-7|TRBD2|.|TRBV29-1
CSVEGGAGVLYEQYF
TGCAGCGTTGAGGGAGGGGCGGGAGTTCTCTACGAGCAGTACTTC
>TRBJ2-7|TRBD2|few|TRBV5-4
CASSSSTSNEQYF
TGTGCCAGCAGCTCCTCGACTAGCAACGAGCAGTACTTC
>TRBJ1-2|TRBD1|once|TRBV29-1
CSVGGTGDGYTF
TGCAGCGTTGGCGGGACAGGGGATGGCTACACCTTC
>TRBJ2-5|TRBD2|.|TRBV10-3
CAIRTGLDQETQYF
TGTGCCATCAGAACGGGACTAGACCAAGAGACCCAGTACTTC
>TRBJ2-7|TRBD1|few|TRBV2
CASSPRGQGRHEQYF
TGTGCCAGCAGTCCTCGGGGACAGGGGAGGCACGAGCAGTACTTC
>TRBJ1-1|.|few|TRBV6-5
CASSYGVGTEAFF
TGTGCCAGCAGTTACGGGGTGGGCACTGAAGCTTTCTTT
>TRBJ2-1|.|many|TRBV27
CASSILQGGEQFF
TGTGCCAGCAGTATACTACAGGGAGGGGAGCAGTTCTTC
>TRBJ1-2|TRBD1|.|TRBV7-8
CASSSDRDRGWRDYGYTF
TGTGCCAGCAGCTCAGACCGGGACAGGGGATGGAGGGACTATGGCTACACCTTC
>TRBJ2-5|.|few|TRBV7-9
CASSFTYQETQYF
TGTGCCAGCAGCTTCACTTACCAAGAGACCCAGTACTTC
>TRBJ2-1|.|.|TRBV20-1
CSASRYEQFF
TGCAGTGCTAGTAGGTATGAGCAGTTCTTC
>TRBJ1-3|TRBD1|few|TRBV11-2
CASSSPTGMKGNTIYF
TGTGCCAGCAGCTCCCCGACAGGGATGAAAGGAAACACCATATATTTT
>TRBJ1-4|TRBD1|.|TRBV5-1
CASSLARDSATNEKLFF
TGCGCCAGCAGCTTGGCCCGGGACAGTGCAACTAATGAAAAACTGTTTTTT
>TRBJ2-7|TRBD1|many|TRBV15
CATSRERGQSSYEQYF
TGTGCCACCAGCAGAGAAAGGGGGCAGAGCTCCTACGAGCAGTACTTC
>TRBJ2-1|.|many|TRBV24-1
CATSDSLEGGNEQFF
TGTGCCACCAGTGATTCCCTGGAGGGGGGCAATGAGCAGTTCTTC
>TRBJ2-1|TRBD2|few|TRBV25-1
CASSISGTEQFF
TGTGCCAGCAGCATTAGCGGGACTGAGCAGTTCTTC
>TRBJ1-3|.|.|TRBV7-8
CASSPDRFSGNTIYF
TGTGCCAGCAGCCCCGACAGGTTCTCTGGAAACACCATATATTTT
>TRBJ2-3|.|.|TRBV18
CASSGPAGISTDTQYF
TGTGCCAGCTCAGGCCCGGCGGGGATAAGCACAGATACGCAGTATTTT
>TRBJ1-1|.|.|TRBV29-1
CSVEQLNTEAFF
TGCAGCGTTGAACAGCTGAACACTGAAGCTTTCTTT
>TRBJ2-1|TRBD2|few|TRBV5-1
CASSLEASGFHSEQFF
TGCGCCAGCAGCTTGGAGGCTAGCGGATTCCACTCTGAGCAGTTCTTC
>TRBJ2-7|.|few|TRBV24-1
CATREFGQIYEQYF
TGTGCCACCAGGGAGTTTGGACAGATATACGAGCAGTACTTC
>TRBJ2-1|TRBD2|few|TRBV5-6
CASSPGLAGGWGEQFF
TGTGCCAGCAGCCCGGGACTAGCGGGAGGGTGGGGTGAGCAGTTCTTC
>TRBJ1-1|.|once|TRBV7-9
CASSPRTAAHTEAFF
TGTGCCAGCAGCCCCCGGACCGCCGCCCACACTGAAGCTTTCTTT
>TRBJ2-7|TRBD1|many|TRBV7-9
CASSPSIRTGGRYEQYF
TGTGCCAGCAGCCCCTCAATCCGGACAGGGGGCCGCTACGAGCAGTACTTC
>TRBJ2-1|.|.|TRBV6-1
CASSPLLGHLKPSYNEQFF
TGTGCCAGCAGTCCGCTGCTTGGACATCTTAAGCCCTCCTACAATGAGCAGTTCTTC
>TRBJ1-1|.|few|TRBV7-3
CASSLQGWATEAFF
TGTGCCAGCAGCTTGCAGGGGTGGGCCACTGAAGCTTTCTTT
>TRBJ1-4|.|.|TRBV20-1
CSAATGIAEKLFF
TGCAGTGCTGCCACAGGGATCGCTGAAAAACTGTTTTTT
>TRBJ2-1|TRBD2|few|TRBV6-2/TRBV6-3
CASSYSMGGTSGKPGGNEQFF
TGTGCCAGCAGTTACTCGATGGGCGGGACTAGCGGCAAACCAGGGGGCAATGAGCAGTTCTTC
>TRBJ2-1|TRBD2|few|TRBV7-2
CASSLPLAGGPDEQFF
TGTGCCAGCAGCCTGCCTCTAGCGGGAGGGCCTGATGAGCAGTTCTTC
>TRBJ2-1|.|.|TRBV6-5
CASSSPDYTGNEQFF
TGTGCCAGCAGTTCTCCGGACTACACGGGTAATGAGCAGTTCTTC
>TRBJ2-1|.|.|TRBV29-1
CSAREPDYNEQFF
TGCAGCGCCCGAGAGCCAGACTACAATGAGCAGTTCTTC
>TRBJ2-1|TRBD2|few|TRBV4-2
CASSQDFALAAGSYNEQFF
TGTGCCAGCAGCCAAGATTTTGCGCTAGCGGCCGGCTCCTACAATGAGCAGTTCTTC
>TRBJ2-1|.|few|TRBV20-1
CSARAPPEGPELNNEQFF
TGCAGTGCTAGAGCCCCCCCCGAGGGACCGGAACTGAACAATGAGCAGTTCTTC
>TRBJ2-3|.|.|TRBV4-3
CASSLNRAALDGDTQYF
TGCGCCAGCAGTCTCAACCGGGCCGCCCTGGACGGAGATACGCAGTATTTT
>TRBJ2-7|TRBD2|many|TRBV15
CATSSFPQTSGSLDEQYF
TGTGCCACCAGCAGCTTCCCCCAGACTAGCGGGAGTCTCGACGAGCAGTACTTC
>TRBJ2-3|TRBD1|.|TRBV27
CASHRTGGTDTQYF
TGTGCCAGCCATAGGACAGGGGGCACAGATACGCAGTATTTT
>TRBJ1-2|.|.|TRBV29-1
CSARPQNYGYTF
TGCAGCGCTAGGCCACAGAACTATGGCTACACCTTC
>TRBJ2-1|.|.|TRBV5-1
CASSTSYNEQFF
TGCGCCAGCAGCACCTCCTACAATGAGCAGTTCTTC
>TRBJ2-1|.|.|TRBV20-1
CSAPWRGEQFF
TGCAGTGCCCCATGGCGGGGTGAGCAGTTCTTC
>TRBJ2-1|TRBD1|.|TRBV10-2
CASSESSRGPYNEQFF
TGCGCCAGCAGTGAGTCTAGCAGGGGGCCCTACAATGAGCAGTTCTTC
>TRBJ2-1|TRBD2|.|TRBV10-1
CASSESLGLAGGNEQFF
TGCGCCAGCAGTGAGTCCTTGGGACTAGCTGGAGGGAATGAGCAGTTCTTC
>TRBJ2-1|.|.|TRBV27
CASSLSSRAEQFF
TGTGCCAGCAGTTTATCAAGCCGGGCTGAGCAGTTCTTC
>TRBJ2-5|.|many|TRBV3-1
CASSQGTLWETQYF
TGTGCCAGCAGCCAAGGGACATTGTGGGAGACCCAGTACTTC
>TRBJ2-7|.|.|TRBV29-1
CSVELPGWEQYF
TGCAGCGTTGAACTCCCTGGGTGGGAGCAGTACTTC
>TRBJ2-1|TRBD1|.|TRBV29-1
CSAHHGTGVEAQFF
TGCAGCGCCCATCATGGGACAGGGGTTGAGGCGCAGTTCTTC
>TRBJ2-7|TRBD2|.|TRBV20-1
CSAPHRAGGTSGAWYEQYF
TGCAGTGCTCCCCACCGCGCCGGAGGGACTAGCGGTGCATGGTACGAGCAGTACTTC
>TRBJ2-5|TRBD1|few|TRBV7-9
CASSLVTGEEWTQYF
TGTGCCAGCAGCTTAGTGACAGGGGAAGAATGGACCCAGTACTTC